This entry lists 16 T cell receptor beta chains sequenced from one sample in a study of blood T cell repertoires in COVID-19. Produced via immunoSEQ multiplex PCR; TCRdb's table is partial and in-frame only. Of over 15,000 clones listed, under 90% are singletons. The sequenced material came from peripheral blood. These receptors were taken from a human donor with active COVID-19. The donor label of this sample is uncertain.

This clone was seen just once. CDR3 sequence (DNA): TGTGCCAGCAGTTTACCCGGACAGGGCTATGGCTACACCTTC. Translated: CASSLPGQGYGYTF. V is TRBV28 and J is TRBJ1-2; 8 nucleotides agree with TRBD1. V lost 2 bases and J lost 4; bases outside the gene matches: 3. CDR1 and CDR2 from the germline V gene are MDHEN and SYDVKM. This CDR3 has 14 amino acids.

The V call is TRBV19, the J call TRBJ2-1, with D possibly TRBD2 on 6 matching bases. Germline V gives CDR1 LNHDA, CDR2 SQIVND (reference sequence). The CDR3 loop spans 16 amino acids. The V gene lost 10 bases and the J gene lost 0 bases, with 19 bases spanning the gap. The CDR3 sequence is CATSHGAGTSYNEQFF. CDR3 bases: TGTGCCACCTCCCATGGGGCGGGGACCTCCTACAATGAGCAGTTCTTC. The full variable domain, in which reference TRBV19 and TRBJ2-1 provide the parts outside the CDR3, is DGGITQSPKYLFRKEGQNVTLSCEQNLNHDAMYWYRQDPGQGLRLIYYSQIVNDFQKGDIAEGYSVSREKKESFPLTVTSAQKNPTAFYLCATSHGAGTSYNEQFFGPGTRLTVL.

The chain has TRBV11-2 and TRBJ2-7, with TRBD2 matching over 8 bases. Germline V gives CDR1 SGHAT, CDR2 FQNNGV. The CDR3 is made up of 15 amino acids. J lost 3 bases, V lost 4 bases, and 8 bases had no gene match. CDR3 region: CASSSGGGPFYEQYF. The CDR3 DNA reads TGTGCCAGCAGCTCCGGGGGGGGGCCCTTCTACGAGCAGTACTTC.

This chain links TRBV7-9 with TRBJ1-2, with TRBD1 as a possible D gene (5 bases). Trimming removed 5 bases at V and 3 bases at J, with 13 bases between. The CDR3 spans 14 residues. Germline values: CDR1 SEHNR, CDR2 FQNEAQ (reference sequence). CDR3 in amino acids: CASSPQTEHYGYTF. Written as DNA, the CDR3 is TGTGCCAGCAGCCCCCAGACAGAACACTATGGCTACACCTTC.

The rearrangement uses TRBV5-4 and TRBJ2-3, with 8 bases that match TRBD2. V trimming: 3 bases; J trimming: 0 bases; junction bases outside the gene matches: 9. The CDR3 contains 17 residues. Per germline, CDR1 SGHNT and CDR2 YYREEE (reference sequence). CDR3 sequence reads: CASSSRGGHSSTDTQYF. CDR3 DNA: TGTGCCAGCAGCTCCCGGGGGGGCCATTCTAGCACAGATACGCAGTATTTT.

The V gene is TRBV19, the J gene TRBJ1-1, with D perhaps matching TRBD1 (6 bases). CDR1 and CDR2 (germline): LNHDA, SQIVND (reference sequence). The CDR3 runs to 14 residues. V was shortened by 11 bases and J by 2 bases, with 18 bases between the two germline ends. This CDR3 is CARITPDRNTEAFF. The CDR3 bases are TGTGCCCGTATAACCCCGGACAGAAACACTGAAGCTTTCTTT.

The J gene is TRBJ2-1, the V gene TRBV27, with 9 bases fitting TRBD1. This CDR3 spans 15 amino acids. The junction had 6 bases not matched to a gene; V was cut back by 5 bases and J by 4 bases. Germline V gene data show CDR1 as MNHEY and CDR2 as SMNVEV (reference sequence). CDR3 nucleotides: TGTGCCAGCAGTGATACAGGGGGCGCTTACAATGAGCAGTTCTTC. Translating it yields CASSDTGGAYNEQFF.

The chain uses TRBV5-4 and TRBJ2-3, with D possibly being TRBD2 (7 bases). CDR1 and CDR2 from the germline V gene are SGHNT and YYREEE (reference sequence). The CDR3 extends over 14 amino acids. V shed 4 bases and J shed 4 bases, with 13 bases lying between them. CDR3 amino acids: CASSRGGGSDTQYF. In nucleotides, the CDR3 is TGTGCCAGCAGCAGGGGGGGAGGGTCAGATACGCAGTATTTT. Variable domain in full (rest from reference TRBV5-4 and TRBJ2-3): ETGVTQSPTHLIKTRGQQVTLRCSSQSGHNTVSWYQQALGQGPQFIFQYYREEENGRGNFPPRFSGLQFPNYSSELNVNALELDDSALYLCASSRGGGSDTQYFGPGTRLTVL.

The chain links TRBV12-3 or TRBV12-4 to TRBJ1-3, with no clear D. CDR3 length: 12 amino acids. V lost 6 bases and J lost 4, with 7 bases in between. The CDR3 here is CASSRSGNTIYF. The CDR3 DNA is TGTGCCAGCAGCCGTTCGGGAAACACCATATATTTT.

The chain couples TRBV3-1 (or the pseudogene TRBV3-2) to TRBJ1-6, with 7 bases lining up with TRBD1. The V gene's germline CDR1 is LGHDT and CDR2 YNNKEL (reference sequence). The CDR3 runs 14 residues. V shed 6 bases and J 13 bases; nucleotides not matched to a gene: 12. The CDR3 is CASSPKRQGVPLHF. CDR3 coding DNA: TGTGCCAGCAGTCCTAAACGACAGGGAGTGCCCCTCCACTTT.

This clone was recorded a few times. CDR3 nucleotide sequence: TGTGCCAGCAGCTTAGTCGGGGGGCAAGCAGATACGCAGTATTTT. This translates into CASSLVGGQADTQYF. The V and J genes are TRBV11-2 and TRBJ2-3; TRBD2 might be the D (7 bases). Trimming removed 1 base at V and 4 bases at J, with 12 bases between. Germline V lookup: CDR1 SGHAT, CDR2 FQNNGV. The CDR3 is 15 residues long.

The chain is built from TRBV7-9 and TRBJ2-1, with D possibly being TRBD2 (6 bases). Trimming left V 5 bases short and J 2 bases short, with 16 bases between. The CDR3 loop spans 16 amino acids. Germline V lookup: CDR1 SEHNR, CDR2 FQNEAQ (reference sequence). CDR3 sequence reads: CASSPLGGEAYNEQFF. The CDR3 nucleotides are TGTGCCAGCAGCCCCTTGGGCGGGGAAGCCTACAATGAGCAGTTCTTC. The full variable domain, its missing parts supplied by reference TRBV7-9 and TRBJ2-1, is DTGVSQNPRHKITKRGQNVTFRCDPISEHNRLYWYRQTLGQGPEFLTYFQNEAQLEKSRLLSDRFSAERPKGSFSTLEIQRTEQGDSAMYLCASSPLGGEAYNEQFFGPGTRLTVL.

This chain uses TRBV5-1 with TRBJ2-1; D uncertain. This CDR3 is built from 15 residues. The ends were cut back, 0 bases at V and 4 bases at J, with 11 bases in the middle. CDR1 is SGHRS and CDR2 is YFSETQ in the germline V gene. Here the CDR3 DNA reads TGCGCCAGCAGCTTGGCCTTGTCTAGTTACAATGAGCAGTTCTTC. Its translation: CASSLALSSYNEQFF.

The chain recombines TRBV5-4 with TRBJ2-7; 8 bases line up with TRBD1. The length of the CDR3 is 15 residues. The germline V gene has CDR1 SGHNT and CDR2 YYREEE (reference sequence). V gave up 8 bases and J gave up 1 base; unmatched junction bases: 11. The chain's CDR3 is CARSGQGEVSYEQYF. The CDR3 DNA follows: TGTGCCAGATCTGGACAGGGTGAAGTGTCCTACGAGCAGTACTTC.

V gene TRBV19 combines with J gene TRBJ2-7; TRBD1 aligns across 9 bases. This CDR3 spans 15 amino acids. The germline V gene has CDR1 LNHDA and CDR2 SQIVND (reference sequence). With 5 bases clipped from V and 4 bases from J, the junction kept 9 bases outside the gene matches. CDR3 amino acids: CASSASGTGNYEQYF. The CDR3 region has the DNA TGTGCCAGTAGTGCCTCCGGGACAGGGAATTACGAGCAGTACTTC.

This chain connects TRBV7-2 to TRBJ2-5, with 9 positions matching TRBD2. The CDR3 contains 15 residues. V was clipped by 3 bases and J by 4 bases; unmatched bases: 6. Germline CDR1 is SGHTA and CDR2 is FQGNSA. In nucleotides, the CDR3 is TGTGCCAGCAGCTTCCGCCTAGCGGGGCTAGAGACCCAGTACTTC. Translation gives CASSFRLAGLETQYF. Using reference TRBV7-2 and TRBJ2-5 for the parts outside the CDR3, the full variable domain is GAGVSQSPSNKVTEKGKDVELRCDPISGHTALYWYRQSLGQGLEFLIYFQGNSAPDKSGLPSDRFSAERTGGSVSTLTIQRTQQEDSAVYLCASSFRLAGLETQYFGPGTRLLVL.